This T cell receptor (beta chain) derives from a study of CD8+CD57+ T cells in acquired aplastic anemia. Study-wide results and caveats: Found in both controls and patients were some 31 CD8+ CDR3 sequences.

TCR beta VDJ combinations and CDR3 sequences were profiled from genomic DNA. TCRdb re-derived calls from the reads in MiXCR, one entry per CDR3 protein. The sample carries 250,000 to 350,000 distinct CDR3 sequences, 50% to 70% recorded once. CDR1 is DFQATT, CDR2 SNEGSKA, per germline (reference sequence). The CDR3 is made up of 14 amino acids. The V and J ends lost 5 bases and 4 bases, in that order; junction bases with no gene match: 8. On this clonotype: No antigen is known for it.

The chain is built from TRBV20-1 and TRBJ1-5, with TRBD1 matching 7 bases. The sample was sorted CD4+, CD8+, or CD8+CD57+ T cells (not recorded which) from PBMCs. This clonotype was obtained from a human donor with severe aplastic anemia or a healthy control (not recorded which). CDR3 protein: CSAGRDSWNQPQHF. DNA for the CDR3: TGCAGTGCTGGTAGGGACAGTTGGAATCAGCCCCAGCATTTT.